These 32 T cell receptor beta chains were sequenced from one sample in a study of cytomegalovirus exposure and HLA in healthy donors. Primers: 60 Vbeta forward and 13 Jbeta reverse. Sequencing was performed with immunoSEQ multiplex PCR; in TCRdb, only in-frame clones are kept and a portion is missing. This listing includes some 75,000 clones. Sequenced sample: PBMCs. These receptors all stem from a female donor in good health and CMV-seropositive.

J is TRBJ2-1 and V is TRBV29-1; TRBD2 aligns across 11 bases. There are 14 residues in the CDR3. V shed 7 bases, J shed 5 bases, and the junction held 7 bases outside the gene matches. Germline lookup yields CDR1 SQVTM and CDR2 ANQGSEA. The CDR3 region is CSAIAGGYNNEQFF. The CDR3 DNA sequence: TGCAGCGCAATAGCGGGGGGGTACAACAATGAGCAGTTCTTC.

The rearrangement joins TRBV7-9 to TRBJ1-2; no clear D gene. The CDR3 length is 13 residues. V lost 1 base to trimming and J lost 8 bases, with 11 bases between them. Germline V gene lookup returns CDR1 SEHNR and CDR2 FQNEAQ (reference sequence). CDR3 residues: CASSLVGAVGYTF. CDR3 bases: TGTGCCAGCAGCTTAGTCGGAGCCGTGGGCTACACCTTC.

V gene TRBV28 combines with J gene TRBJ2-7, with a weak D call TRBD1 (7 bases). Germline V gene lookup returns CDR1 MDHEN and CDR2 SYDVKM. Trimming stripped 7 bases from V and 0 bases from J, with 16 bases between. CDR3 length: 15 amino acids. The CDR3 DNA reads as TGTGCCAGCATCAGGCAGGGGGGAAGCTCCTACGAGCAGTACTTC. Amino acid sequence: CASIRQGGSSYEQYF. Variable domain in full (rest from reference TRBV28 and TRBJ2-7): DVKVTQSSRYLVKRTGEKVFLECVQDMDHENMFWYRQDPGLGLRLIYFSYDVKMKEKGDIPEGYSVSREKKERFSLILESASTNQTSMYLCASIRQGGSSYEQYFGPGTRLTVT.

The rearrangement uses TRBV6-5 and TRBJ1-3; tentative D call: TRBD1 (6 bases). Trimming stripped 6 bases from V and 0 bases from J, with 12 bases between. CDR1 is MNHEY and CDR2 is SVGAGI in the germline V gene. The CDR3 has 15 residues. CDR3 coding DNA: TGTGCCAGCAGGGACAGCGGGGTCTCTGGAAACACCATATATTTT. Its translation is CASRDSGVSGNTIYF.

J is TRBJ1-1 and V is TRBV10-3, with D tentatively TRBD1 (5 bases). This CDR3 comprises 13 residues. V dropped 4 bases and J dropped 5 bases, with 11 bases sitting between them. Germline V gene sequence: CDR1 ENHRY, CDR2 SYGVKD. CDR3 region: CAISGGGRTEAFF. DNA for the CDR3: TGTGCCATCAGTGGGGGGGGGAGGACTGAAGCTTTCTTT.

As to this clone: One end of the junction is discordant with germline, which a read error may explain. Other nucleotide sequences from this sample produce the same CDR3. This sequence joins TRBV7-8 and TRBJ2-1; D is possibly TRBD1 (5 bases). The CDR3 totals 15 residues. The germline gives CDR1 SGHVS, CDR2 FQNEAQ. DNA of the CDR3: TGCGCCAGCAGCTCTAGAATACAGGTGCCCAATGAGCAGTTCTTC. It encodes CASSSRIQVPNEQFF.

The chain recombines TRBV14 with TRBJ2-7; D remains unclear. The V and J ends lost 1 base and 4 bases respectively, with 14 bases between them. From germline, CDR1 is SGHDN and CDR2 FVKESK. This CDR3 contains 15 residues. The CDR3 coding sequence is TGTGCCAGCAGCCAAGGACATCCAAGCCTATACGAGCAGTACTTC. It codes for CASSQGHPSLYEQYF.

This chain joins TRBV7-2 and TRBJ1-5; D is undetermined. Trimming took 5 bases from V and 5 from J, leaving 13 bases between them. The CDR3 consists of 14 residues. CDR1 is SGHTA and CDR2 is FQGNSA in the germline V gene. The CDR3 loop reads CASSRIIEDQPQHF. The CDR3 DNA reads as TGTGCCAGCAGCCGTATCATCGAGGATCAGCCCCAGCATTTT. Drawing the rest from reference TRBV7-2 and TRBJ1-5, the complete variable domain is GAGVSQSPSNKVTEKGKDVELRCDPISGHTALYWYRQSLGQGLEFLIYFQGNSAPDKSGLPSDRFSAERTGGSVSTLTIQRTQQEDSAVYLCASSRIIEDQPQHFGDGTRLSIL.

This chain connects TRBV19 to TRBJ2-5, with D tentatively TRBD2 (6 bases). From germline, CDR1 is LNHDA and CDR2 SQIVND (reference sequence). Deletions cut 1 base from V and 1 base from J, with 10 bases between. This CDR3 comprises 15 residues. CDR3 coding DNA: TGTGCCAGTAGTATAGCAGGAGCGGGCCAAGAGACCCAGTACTTC. Protein: CASSIAGAGQETQYF. The complete variable domain, with remaining parts taken from reference TRBV19 and TRBJ2-5, reads DGGITQSPKYLFRKEGQNVTLSCEQNLNHDAMYWYRQDPGQGLRLIYYSQIVNDFQKGDIAEGYSVSREKKESFPLTVTSAQKNPTAFYLCASSIAGAGQETQYFGPGTRLLVL.

This chain links TRBV5-6 with TRBJ2-7; possibly TRBD1 for D (5 bases). Germline V CDR1 and CDR2: SGHDT, YYEEEE. Trimming cost V 2 bases and J 1 base, with 10 bases left between them. The CDR3 has 14 residues. The CDR3 DNA reads as TGTGCCAGCAGCTTAGCAGGGTCGTCCTACGAGCAGTACTTC. Translation: CASSLAGSSYEQYF.

The J gene is TRBJ2-7, the V gene TRBV5-1; D may be TRBD1 (6 bases). Trimming cost V 3 bases and J 3 bases, with 19 bases left between them. Germline V gives CDR1 SGHRS, CDR2 YFSETQ. CDR3 length: 16 amino acids. The CDR3 coding sequence is TGCGCCAGCAGCTGGGGATACAGGGCGGGCAGCTACGAGCAGTACTTC. Amino acids: CASSWGYRAGSYEQYF.

The genes are TRBV18 and TRBJ1-5, with 7 bases identical to TRBD1. Germline V gene sequence: CDR1 KGHSH, CDR2 LQKENI. V lost 2 bases and J lost 7; bases outside the gene matches: 8. CDR3 length: 15 amino acids. CDR3 sequence reads: CASSPGAGGYQPQHF. Here the CDR3 DNA reads TGTGCCAGCTCACCAGGGGCAGGGGGGTACCAGCCCCAGCATTTT.

The chain uses TRBV6-5 and TRBJ2-2; TRBD1 matches 9 bases. The V gene end was trimmed by 6 bases and the J gene end by 4 bases; junction bases not matched to a gene: 6. There are 15 residues in the CDR3. Germline CDR1 MNHEY, CDR2 SVGAGI. CDR3 nucleotide sequence: TGTGCCAGCAGCCGCGGACAGGGGTCCACCGGGGAGCTGTTTTTT. Translated: CASSRGQGSTGELFF.

The V and J genes are TRBV18 and TRBJ1-2, with 12 bases that match TRBD1. CDR1 KGHSH and CDR2 LQKENI come from the germline V gene. V gave up 8 bases and J gave up 2 bases; unmatched junction bases: 6. CDR3 length: 15 amino acids. Here the CDR3 reads CASTGQGALNYGYTF. In DNA, the CDR3 is TGTGCCAGCACGGGACAGGGGGCGTTGAACTATGGCTACACCTTC.

V and J are TRBV30 and TRBJ1-1, with TRBD1 matching 10 bases. This CDR3 has 15 amino acids. CDR1 and CDR2 (germline): GTSNPN, SVGIG (reference sequence). Trimming removed 1 base from V and 11 bases from J; junction bases left unmatched: 13. The CDR3 loop is CAWSGRLDRGKRAFF. DNA for the CDR3: TGTGCCTGGAGTGGCCGCTTGGACAGGGGGAAAAGGGCTTTCTTT.

V usage is TRBV5-6 and J usage is TRBJ1-5; maybe TRBD1 (5 bases). This CDR3 is 14 amino acids long. Germline V gene lookup returns CDR1 SGHDT and CDR2 YYEEEE. Trimming stripped 0 bases from V and 4 bases from J, with 8 bases between. Here the CDR3 reads CASSLVGDNQPQHF. The DNA for the CDR3 is TGTGCCAGCAGCTTGGTAGGGGATAATCAGCCCCAGCATTTT.

The V call is TRBV7-8, the J call TRBJ1-1; a weak D match, TRBD1 (6 bases). From germline, CDR1 is SGHVS and CDR2 FQNEAQ. Trimming removed 3 bases at V and 1 base at J, with 12 bases between. The CDR3 loop spans 15 amino acids. The CDR3 is CASSFLRTENTEAFF. In DNA form, the CDR3 reads TGTGCCAGCAGCTTCCTGAGGACAGAGAACACTGAAGCTTTCTTT.

V and J are TRBV9 and TRBJ2-2, with D possibly matching TRBD2 (6 bases). CDR1 is SGDLS, CDR2 YYNGEE, per germline. The V end was cut by 3 bases, the J end by 0 bases, with 18 bases between. This CDR3 has 18 residues. This CDR3 is CASSGLGAGEANTGELFF. CDR3 DNA: TGTGCCAGCAGCGGACTCGGAGCGGGCGAAGCGAACACCGGGGAGCTGTTTTTT.

J is TRBJ2-7 and V is TRBV10-3, with D possibly being TRBD2 (7 bases). CDR3 length: 16 amino acids. From germline, CDR1 is ENHRY and CDR2 SYGVKD. V gave up 3 bases and J gave up 0 bases, with 15 bases separating them. The CDR3 spells CAISDRGGRSSYEQYF. The CDR3 DNA reads TGTGCCATCAGTGACCGCGGGGGCCGAAGCTCCTACGAGCAGTACTTC.

V usage is TRBV7-2 and J usage is TRBJ1-5; D is ambiguous. V lost 8 bases and J lost 10, with 12 bases in between. The germline V gene encodes CDR1 SGHTA and CDR2 FQGNSA. The CDR3 is made up of 11 amino acids. The CDR3 bases are TGTGCCAGCCTCAAGCTTCGACCCCAGCATTTT. Protein product: CASLKLRPQHF.

CDR3 bases: TGCGCCAGCAGCCTCGGTATCGAGCAGTACTTC. Encoded protein: CASSLGIEQYF. The chain couples TRBV5-1 to TRBJ2-7; D remains ambiguous. Germline V lookup: CDR1 SGHRS, CDR2 YFSETQ. The CDR3 consists of 11 residues. V lost 4 bases and J lost 6, with 8 bases in between. Drawing the rest from reference TRBV5-1 and TRBJ2-7, the complete variable domain is KAGVTQTPRYLIKTRGQQVTLSCSPISGHRSVSWYQQTPGQGLQFLFEYFSETQRNKGNFPGRFSGRQFSNSRSEMNVSTLELGDSALYLCASSLGIEQYFGPGTRLTVT.

The CDR3 is CSVELLWAFF. Here the CDR3 DNA reads TGCAGCGTTGAATTACTATGGGCTTTCTTT. This chain joins TRBV29-1 and TRBJ1-1; the D is unclear. From germline, CDR1 is SQVTM and CDR2 ANQGSEA. V was trimmed by 2 bases and J by 11 bases, leaving 9 bases between them. This CDR3 comprises 10 residues. Combining the CDR3 with reference TRBV29-1 and TRBJ1-1 gives the whole variable domain SAVISQKPSRDICQRGTSLTIQCQVDSQVTMMFWYRQQPGQSLTLIATANQGSEATYESGFVIDKFPISRPNLTFSTLTVSNMSPEDSSIYLCSVELLWAFFGQGTRLTVV.

The V gene is TRBV4-3, the J gene TRBJ2-3; the match to TRBD2 covers 13 bases. The CDR3 is 17 residues long. Germline trimming cut 0 bases from V and 4 bases from J; bases unmatched to any gene: 4. Germline loops: CDR1 LGHNA, CDR2 YSLEER. The CDR3 here is CASSQDLTSGGSDTQYF. The CDR3 DNA reads TGCGCCAGCAGCCAAGATCTGACTAGCGGGGGGTCAGATACGCAGTATTTT.

The CDR3 sequence: CASSRGLAYEQYF. The CDR3 region has the DNA TGCGCCAGCAGCCGGGGGCTGGCCTACGAGCAGTACTTC. The genes are TRBV4-3 and TRBJ2-7, with D tentatively TRBD1 (6 bases). Between the trimmed V and J ends, which lost 4 bases and 2 bases, there was a span of 9 bases. Germline V gene lookup returns CDR1 LGHNA and CDR2 YSLEER. The CDR3 totals 13 residues.

The chain carries TRBV13 and TRBJ2-4; tentatively, D is TRBD2 (5 bases). The CDR3 length is 15 residues. Trimming pared 3 bases from V and 2 bases from J, leaving 11 bases between. Germline V gene sequence: CDR1 PRHDT, CDR2 FYEKMQ (reference sequence). The CDR3 DNA reads as TGTGCCAGCAGCTTGGGTAGAGGGTCCAAAAACATTCAGTACTTC. Translated: CASSLGRGSKNIQYF.

The gene calls are TRBV4-1 and TRBJ1-2; TRBD1 aligns across 8 bases. Trimming took 3 bases from V and 7 from J; bases not matched to a gene: 4. The CDR3 extends over 13 amino acids. CDR1 is MGHRA, CDR2 YSYEKL, per germline. This chain's CDR3 is CASSHRTGFGYTF. CDR3 sequence (DNA): TGCGCCAGCAGCCATAGGACAGGGTTTGGCTACACCTTC.

V gene TRBV2 combines with J gene TRBJ2-6; D unresolved. The CDR3 consists of 14 residues. Trimming stripped 7 bases from V and 0 bases from J, with 7 bases between. Germline V lookup: CDR1 SNHLY, CDR2 FYNNEI. CDR3 coding DNA: TGTGCCAGCAACGAACACTCTGGGGCCAACGTCCTGACTTTC. It specifies CASNEHSGANVLTF.

This chain uses TRBV29-1 with TRBJ2-3; 12 nucleotides agree with TRBD2. Looked up from germline, CDR1 is SQVTM and CDR2 is ANQGSEA. This CDR3 is 17 amino acids long. Trimming at V came to 6 bases and at J to 4 bases, leaving 14 bases not matched to a gene. CDR3 bases: TGCAGCGTACGACCCGGTGGACTAGCGGGACGACCAGATACGCAGTATTTT. Translated, it gives CSVRPGGLAGRPDTQYF.

The chain uses TRBV6-1 and TRBJ2-5; a possible D gene is TRBD1 (6 bases). The CDR3 totals 16 residues. Trimming cost V 4 bases and J 2 bases, with 17 bases left between them. Looked up from germline, CDR1 is MNHNS and CDR2 is SASEGT. The DNA for the CDR3 is TGTGCCAGCAGTGTGTCCACCGGGACAAGGCAAGAGACCCAGTACTTC. Encoded protein: CASSVSTGTRQETQYF.

V and J are TRBV5-1 and TRBJ2-6; the D gene is possibly TRBD2 (6 bases). The germline gives CDR1 SGHRS, CDR2 YFSETQ. The CDR3 is made up of 15 amino acids. V dropped 4 bases and J dropped 1 base, with 9 bases sitting between them. Here the CDR3 DNA reads TGCGCCAGCAGCACCGGGGGTTCTGGGGCCAACGTCCTGACTTTC. It specifies CASSTGGSGANVLTF.

CDR3 coding DNA: TGTGCCAGCAGCTTGAAGGCGGGCAGCTCCTACAATGAGCAGTTCTTC. Translated: CASSLKAGSSYNEQFF. The rearrangement uses TRBV5-4 and TRBJ2-1; possible D gene TRBD2, 5 bases. CDR3 size: 16 residues. CDR1 SGHNT and CDR2 YYREEE come from the germline V gene (reference sequence). The ends were cut back, 1 base at V and 0 bases at J, with 11 bases in the middle.

This rearrangement joins TRBV28 to TRBJ1-2; D is unresolved. Germline V gene sequence: CDR1 MDHEN, CDR2 SYDVKM. This CDR3 is built from 12 residues. V lost 5 bases and J 4 bases, leaving 8 bases between the germline ends. The CDR3: CASSRDSYGYTF. CDR3 DNA sequence: TGTGCCAGCAGTCGGGATTCCTATGGCTACACCTTC.